These 10 T cell receptor beta chains originate from one sample sequenced in a study of blood T cell repertoires in COVID-19. The assay was immunoSEQ multiplex PCR, and TCRdb's table has in-frame clones only and misses some. The data hold 100,000 to 150,000 clones, with 80% to 90% observed a single time. Sample: peripheral blood. Every receptor here comes from a woman aged 60-75 years with acute or convalescent COVID-19.

V and J are TRBV4-1 and TRBJ1-5; 7 bases are a match to TRBD1. With V trimmed by 1 base and J by 10 bases, 10 bases remained unmatched. The CDR3 contains 15 residues. Germline V gives CDR1 MGHRA, CDR2 YSYEKL. The CDR3 is CASSQVIPTGNPQHF. DNA for the CDR3: TGCGCCAGCAGCCAAGTCATCCCGACAGGGAATCCCCAGCATTTT.

The genes are TRBV7-3 and TRBJ2-1, with D tentatively TRBD2 (6 bases). The CDR3 is 14 amino acids. CDR1 is SGHTA and CDR2 is FQGTGA in the germline V gene. V was trimmed by 5 bases and J by 4 bases, leaving 12 bases between them. The CDR3 here is CASSISGTYNEQFF. DNA of the CDR3: TGTGCCAGCAGCATCTCCGGGACTTACAATGAGCAGTTCTTC.

The chain combines TRBV19 with TRBJ2-1, with TRBD1 matching over 8 bases. CDR1 LNHDA and CDR2 SQIVND come from the germline V gene (reference sequence). This CDR3 has 18 residues. The V gene end was trimmed by 3 bases and the J gene end by 0 bases; junction bases not matched to a gene: 10. CDR3 amino acids: CASSIGGGQASSYNEQFF. The DNA of the CDR3 is TGTGCCAGTAGTATTGGAGGGGGACAGGCAAGCTCCTACAATGAGCAGTTCTTC.

The rearrangement joins TRBV7-8 to TRBJ1-2, with D unclear. This CDR3 is built from 14 residues. The germline V gene encodes CDR1 SGHVS and CDR2 FQNEAQ. V shed 1 base and J shed 0 bases, with 6 bases lying between them. The CDR3 spells CASSLVQSNYGYTF. CDR3 coding DNA: TGTGCCAGCAGCTTAGTACAGTCTAACTATGGCTACACCTTC.

The rearrangement links TRBV6-5 to TRBJ2-5, with D tentatively TRBD1 (6 bases). This CDR3 comprises 14 residues. Germline V gene lookup returns CDR1 MNHEY and CDR2 SVGAGI. The germline V and J ends were trimmed by 7 bases and 1 base, with 13 bases remaining between them. CDR3 loop: CASTVRGGQETQYF. The CDR3, as DNA: TGTGCCAGCACCGTCAGGGGTGGCCAAGAGACCCAGTACTTC.

The chain links TRBV5-4 to TRBJ1-3, with 7 bases matching TRBD1. Germline V CDR1 and CDR2: SGHNT, YYREEE (reference sequence). V lost 0 bases to trimming and J lost 2 bases; unmatched junction nucleotides: 8. The CDR3 sequence is 17 residues long. CDR3 bases: TGTGCCAGCAGCTTGGATAGTGGACAGGTGGCTGGAAACACCATATATTTT. Protein sequence: CASSLDSGQVAGNTIYF.

This clone was counted a single time. The chain uses TRBV7-8 and TRBJ1-4, with 7 positions matching TRBD1. The germline V gene encodes CDR1 SGHVS and CDR2 FQNEAQ. J lost 5 bases, V lost 4 bases, and 10 bases had no gene match. The CDR3 covers 16 residues. The CDR3 region has the DNA TGTGCCAGCAGCTCGAGGCGGACAGGACAAAATGAAAAACTGTTTTTT. Amino acids: CASSSRRTGQNEKLFF. The complete variable domain, with remaining parts taken from reference TRBV7-8 and TRBJ1-4, reads GAGVSQSPRYKVAKRGQDVALRCDPISGHVSLFWYQQALGQGPEFLTYFQNEAQLDKSGLPSDRFFAERPEGSVSTLKIQRTQQEDSAVYLCASSSRRTGQNEKLFFGSGTQLSVL.

The rearrangement uses TRBV4-1 and TRBJ2-2; D may be TRBD1 (6 bases). The ends were cut back, 4 bases at V and 4 bases at J, with 16 bases in the middle. This CDR3 has 16 residues. Germline V lookup: CDR1 MGHRA, CDR2 YSYEKL. The CDR3 DNA follows: TGCGCCAGCAGCCGCAGACAGGAGTTAATCACCGGGGAGCTGTTTTTT. As protein: CASSRRQELITGELFF.

The V call is TRBV29-1, the J call TRBJ2-4, with D possibly being TRBD2 (5 bases). This CDR3 spans 13 amino acids. In germline, CDR1 is SQVTM, CDR2 ANQGSEA. V dropped 5 bases and J dropped 1 base, with 9 bases sitting between them. The CDR3 reads CSVRPGAKNIQYF. As DNA, the CDR3 is TGCAGCGTTCGTCCGGGGGCCAAAAACATTCAGTACTTC.

The chain carries TRBV28 and TRBJ2-7; D remains unclear. Trimming removed 2 bases from V and 3 bases from J, with 5 bases in between. The CDR3 consists of 12 residues. CDR1 MDHEN and CDR2 SYDVKM come from the germline V gene. The DNA for the CDR3 is TGTGCCAGCAGTTTAACGGGCTACGAGCAGTACTTC. The encoded protein is CASSLTGYEQYF.